This T cell receptor beta chain was identified during a study of T cell responses to AZD1222 COVID-19 vaccine. Data came from immunoSEQ multiplex PCR; TCRdb stores just in-frame clones and leaves some out. The data show about 200,000 clones, 91% seen once. The CDR3 is 18 amino acids. Per the germline V gene, CDR1 is MGHDK and CDR2 is SYGVNS. Trimming took 10 bases from V and 3 from J; bases not matched to a gene: 13. V gene TRBV25-1 combines with J gene TRBJ2-1; TRBD2 agrees at 15 bases. This TCR derives from an adult who received the AZD1222 COVID-19 vaccine. The specimen was peripheral blood, collected 28 days after the second AZD1222 dose. The CDR3 here is CATQVPGLAGGGYNEQFF. The CDR3 coding sequence is TGTGCCACTCAGGTTCCGGGACTAGCGGGAGGTGGCTACAATGAGCAGTTCTTC.